Below are 32 T cell receptor beta chains sequenced from a single sample in a study of CD4 and CD8 cells across lung adenocarcinoma regions. TCRdb analysed the PCR reads with MiXCR anew, one entry per CDR3 protein. The data show over 6,500 distinct CDR3 sequences, 53% seen once. Input material: CD8+ T cells from the center of a lung tumor. Receptor source: a male donor with lung adenocarcinoma. The CD4 and CD8 labels of this study may be unreliable.

The chain has TRBV10-1 and TRBJ2-3, with TRBD2 identical over 9 bases. Germline lookup yields CDR1 WNHNN and CDR2 SYGVQD (reference sequence). Germline trimming cut 6 bases from V and 4 bases from J; bases unmatched to any gene: 11. There are 16 residues in the CDR3. The CDR3 protein is CASSRRSSGSPDTQYF. Here the CDR3 DNA reads TGCGCCAGCAGCCGACGGAGTAGCGGGAGCCCAGATACGCAGTATTTT.

The chain has TRBV6-1 and TRBJ1-5, with 8 bases that match TRBD1. CDR3 length: 15 residues. The junction had 3 bases not matched to a gene; V was cut back by 3 bases and J by 2 bases. CDR1 MNHNS and CDR2 SASEGT come from the germline V gene. The CDR3 region is CASSETGEGNQPQHF. CDR3 sequence (DNA): TGTGCCAGCAGTGAGACAGGGGAGGGCAATCAGCCCCAGCATTTT.

This clonotype was observed at least ten times. The chain has TRBV27 and TRBJ1-2, with TRBD1 as a possible D gene (6 bases). Trimming stripped 2 bases from V and 2 bases from J, with 6 bases between. Germline CDR1 is MNHEY and CDR2 is SMNVEV (reference sequence). The CDR3 is 13 amino acids. The CDR3 sequence: CASSLGQNYGYTF. As DNA, the CDR3 is TGTGCCAGCAGTTTAGGACAGAACTATGGCTACACCTTC.

In its sample, this clonotype was seen once. The chain carries TRBV20-1 and TRBJ2-2; 10 bases line up with TRBD2. V lost 3 bases to trimming and J lost 11 bases; unmatched junction nucleotides: 12. The CDR3 covers 15 residues. CDR1 and CDR2 (germline): DFQATT, SNEGSKA (reference sequence). The CDR3 reads CSASPSGSGGDELFF. CDR3 sequence (DNA): TGCAGTGCTAGCCCTAGCGGGAGCGGGGGAGACGAGCTGTTTTTT.

CDR3 nucleotides: TGTGCCAGCAGTAAGCGGGTTTACGAGCAGTACTTC. It is translated as CASSKRVYEQYF. The chain uses TRBV6-1 and TRBJ2-5, with D maybe TRBD2 (6 bases). The DNA end is a closer match to TRBJ2-7, so the J assignment may be wrong. CDR3 length: 12 amino acids. Germline-derived CDR1 and CDR2 are MNHNS and SASEGT.

This rearrangement joins TRBV6-1 to TRBJ2-2, with 9 bases aligning to TRBD2. This CDR3 is built from 15 residues. J lost 2 bases, V lost 7 bases, and 5 bases had no gene match. The germline CDR1 and CDR2 sequences are MNHNS and SASEGT. The CDR3 DNA sequence: TGTGCCAGCACTATTAGCGGGAGAAACACCGGGGAGCTGTTTTTT. Its protein product is CASTISGRNTGELFF.

This clonotype turned up a few times. The chain joins TRBV6-5 to TRBJ2-1; TRBD2 aligns across 7 bases. The end of the DNA aligns better with TRBJ2-7, so the J call may be wrong. Germline V CDR1 and CDR2: MNHEY, SVGAGI. The CDR3 sequence is 15 residues long. CDR3 sequence: CASSLGPAGWYEQYF. The CDR3 nucleotides are TGTGCCAGCAGTTTGGGGCCAGCGGGATGGTACGAGCAGTACTTC.

The rearrangement links TRBV6-1 to TRBJ2-3, with 7 bases fitting TRBD2. Per germline, CDR1 MNHNS and CDR2 SASEGT. This CDR3 region has 13 residues. J was trimmed by 11 bases and V by 3 bases; bases with no gene match: 8. In nucleotides, the CDR3 is TGTGCCAGCAGTGAGGGGGGGGGTCTGGTGCAGTATTTT. This sequence encodes CASSEGGGLVQYF.

Concerning this clonotype: An end of the junction does not agree with germline; a read error may underlie this. The chain employs TRBV6-1 and TRBJ2-5; TRBD1 matches at 8 bases. CDR3 length: 16 amino acids. Looked up from germline, CDR1 is MNHNS and CDR2 is SASEGT. CDR3 sequence (DNA): TGTGCCTGCAGGGGGCGAGGGGGACGTTACCCAGATACGCAGTACTTC. This gives the protein CACRGRGGRYPDTQYF.

J is TRBJ2-5 and V is TRBV11-3; a possible D gene is TRBD2 (5 bases). CDR1 and CDR2 from the germline V gene are SGHNT and YENEEA. This CDR3 has 14 amino acids. Trimming removed 2 bases at V and 2 bases at J, with 9 bases between. The CDR3 loop reads CASSLSAGQETQYF. The CDR3 DNA reads TGTGCCAGCAGCTTATCCGCGGGTCAAGAGACCCAGTACTTC.

This clonotype was detected many times. The rearrangement joins TRBV14 to TRBJ2-1, with 12 bases fitting TRBD2. The trim removed 0 bases at V and 6 bases at J, leaving 6 bases unmatched. This CDR3 is built from 17 residues. In germline, CDR1 is SGHDN, CDR2 FVKESK. The CDR3 DNA sequence: TGTGCCAGCAGCCAAGATAGACTAGCGGGAGCGGGCAATGAGCAGTTCTTC. As protein: CASSQDRLAGAGNEQFF.

The CDR3 sequence is CASSPKSSGRAREQFF. The CDR3 bases are TGTGCCAGCAGCCCTAAGAGTAGCGGGAGGGCCCGCGAGCAGTTCTTC. The chain combines TRBV11-2 with TRBJ2-1; TRBD2 matches at 11 bases. The J segment lost 10 bases and the V segment lost 5 bases, leaving 13 bases of the junction unmatched. Germline-derived CDR1 and CDR2 are SGHAT and FQNNGV. The CDR3 extends over 16 amino acids.

This clonotype was counted ten times or more. This chain joins TRBV6-5 and TRBJ2-5, with a tentative D call TRBD2 (6 bases). The germline gives CDR1 MNHEY, CDR2 SVGAGI. The length of the CDR3 is 16 residues. V was clipped by 2 bases and J by 5 bases, with 18 bases between them. CDR3 residues: CASSYAAAGGRETQYF. The CDR3 DNA follows: TGTGCCAGCAGTTACGCCGCGGCCGGGGGTAGGGAGACCCAGTACTTC.

The chain couples TRBV6-1 to TRBJ2-6; D is perhaps TRBD1 (5 bases). The CDR3 is 17 amino acids. The V end lost 0 bases, the J end lost 2 bases, and 11 bases lay between the germline ends. CDR1 is MNHNS and CDR2 is SASEGT in the germline V gene. CDR3 sequence reads: CASSEALWGAGANVLTF. CDR3 DNA: TGTGCCAGCAGTGAAGCATTATGGGGCGCTGGGGCCAACGTCCTGACTTTC.

The rearrangement uses TRBV14 and TRBJ2-2; no clear D. Trimming cost V 7 bases and J 4 bases, with 13 bases left between them. The CDR3 is 14 amino acids. CDR1 is SGHDN and CDR2 is FVKESK in the germline V gene. Here the CDR3 reads CASKDSRSTGELFF. The CDR3 nucleotides are TGTGCCAGCAAAGATAGCAGGAGCACCGGGGAGCTGTTTTTT.

CDR3 sequence (DNA): TGTGCCAGCAGTGACCGAACGGATAGCACAGATACGCAGTATTTT. It codes for CASSDRTDSTDTQYF. J is TRBJ2-3 and V is TRBV6-1; D not certain. Germline V CDR1 and CDR2: MNHNS, SASEGT. This CDR3 is 15 amino acids long. The V gene lost 3 bases and the J gene lost 0 bases, with 10 bases spanning the gap.

The sample holds many counts of this clonotype. The V gene is TRBV7-2, the J gene TRBJ2-1; D possibly corresponds to TRBD2 (6 bases). This CDR3 comprises 15 residues. V was clipped by 5 bases and J by 10 bases, with 21 bases between them. The germline V gene encodes CDR1 SGHTA and CDR2 FQGNSA. CDR3 DNA sequence: TGTGCCAGCAGCCAATCCGGCGGGACCTACTACGAGCAGTTCTTC. It yields the protein CASSQSGGTYYEQFF.

With respect to this clonotype: No conserved phenylalanine or tryptophan ends this CDR3, so it is likely a read error. V is TRBV7-2 and J is TRBJ2-1; D is perhaps TRBD1 or TRBD2 (5 bases each). Looked up from germline, CDR1 is SGHTA and CDR2 is FQGNSA. The CDR3 spans 14 residues. V lost 5 bases and J lost 9, with 17 bases in between. CDR3 coding DNA: TGTGCCAGCAGCCCGCCGGGACCGCGAGCTGAGCAGTTCTTA. This encodes CASSPPGPRAEQFL.

V usage is TRBV5-3 and J usage is TRBJ2-3; 7 positions agree with TRBD2. TRBV5-3 is an ORF; its function is uncertain. This CDR3 is 14 amino acids long. V lost 10 bases and J lost 1; bases outside the gene matches: 9. The CDR3 DNA follows: TGTGCCTCTCATGGGGGGGGGGGCACAGATACGCAGTATTTT. Amino acids: CASHGGGGTDTQYF.

Remarks on this clonotype: This likely comes from a read error, as the CDR3 has no conserved phenylalanine or tryptophan at its end. The limits of the CDR3 on the DNA are not certain, so only TCRdb's listed CDR3 is given. The V call is TRBV6-1, the J call TRBJ2-3; no check of the table's D call, TRBD1, against the DNA was made. Germline V gene lookup returns CDR1 MNHNS and CDR2 SASEGT. The CDR3 totals 14 residues, both ends included. The CDR3 loop is CASSAGQGTDMRTS.

Of note for this clonotype: A read error may produce the germline difference seen at one junction end. The chain recombines TRBV27 with TRBJ2-6; D may be TRBD1 (5 bases). In germline, CDR1 is MNHEY, CDR2 SMNVEV (reference sequence). The CDR3 covers 15 residues. CDR3 DNA sequence: TGTGCCAGCAGTTCAAGGGGCTCTGGCGCCAACGAGCTGTCCTTC. Its protein product is CASSSRGSGANELSF. Using reference TRBV27 and TRBJ2-6 for the parts outside the CDR3, the full variable domain is EAQVTQNPRYLITVTGKKLTVTCSQNMNHEYMSWYRQDPGLGLRQIYYSMNVEVTDKGDVPEGYKVSRKEKRNFPLILESPSPNQTSLYFCASSSRGSGANELSFGAGSRLTVL.

The chain has TRBV6-1 and TRBJ2-1; D is ambiguous. The J call may be faulty, since TRBJ2-7 better matches the DNA end. Germline lookup yields CDR1 MNHNS and CDR2 SASEGT. The CDR3 totals 17 residues. The CDR3 here is CASSEDPSSSYPREQYF. Written as DNA, the CDR3 is TGTGCCAGCAGTGAAGACCCCAGTTCTTCCTATCCCCGCGAGCAGTACTTC.

This chain links TRBV7-2 with TRBJ2-4, with D perhaps being TRBD1 or TRBD2 (5 bases each). This CDR3 spans 16 amino acids. Germline V lookup: CDR1 SGHTA, CDR2 FQGNSA. CDR3 residues: CACSVLGVCAKDIQYF. The CDR3 bases are TGTGCGTGCAGCGTATTGGGGGTGTGTGCCAAAGATATTCAGTACTTC.

Many counts were recorded for this clonotype. The chain carries TRBV5-1 and TRBJ2-1; no clear D gene. Trimming took off 1 base at V and 7 bases at J, with 15 bases between the two ends. Germline CDR1 SGHRS, CDR2 YFSETQ. The CDR3 loop spans 15 amino acids. Written as DNA, the CDR3 is TGCGCCAGCAGCTTGCGACCCGCCCTCTTTAATGAGCAGTTCTTC. It codes for CASSLRPALFNEQFF. The full variable domain, in which reference TRBV5-1 and TRBJ2-1 provide the parts outside the CDR3, is KAGVTQTPRYLIKTRGQQVTLSCSPISGHRSVSWYQQTPGQGLQFLFEYFSETQRNKGNFPGRFSGRQFSNSRSEMNVSTLELGDSALYLCASSLRPALFNEQFFGPGTRLTVL.

In its sample, this clonotype was seen many times. The rearrangement joins TRBV7-2 to TRBJ1-2, with a weak D call TRBD1 (6 bases). Germline assignment: CDR1 SGHTA and CDR2 FQGNSA. The CDR3 covers 14 residues. Trimming took off 6 bases at V and 4 bases at J, with 15 bases between the two ends. The chain's CDR3 is CASRGQLSSYGYTF. The CDR3 nucleotides read TGTGCCAGCAGAGGACAGCTTTCCTCCTATGGCTACACCTTC.

The gene calls are TRBV27 and TRBJ2-5; TRBD2 matches at 8 bases. The J call could be wrong; TRBJ2-7 is a better fit for the DNA end. The CDR3 sequence is 15 residues long. The germline gives CDR1 MNHEY, CDR2 SMNVEV (reference sequence). This CDR3 reads CASSPSRAGGYEQYF. For the CDR3, the DNA is TGTGCCAGCAGTCCCTCCCGGGCGGGGGGCTACGAGCAGTACTTC.

This rearrangement joins TRBV6-1 to TRBJ2-1; D is perhaps TRBD1 or TRBD2 (5 bases each). Germline CDR1 and CDR2: MNHNS and SASEGT. Trimming removed 7 bases from V and 6 bases from J, with 22 bases in between. This CDR3 is 16 amino acids long. This CDR3 reads CASNPTGTESPNEQFF. CDR3 coding DNA: TGTGCCAGCAACCCAACCGGGACCGAATCCCCCAATGAGCAGTTCTTC.

The chain recombines TRBV6-1 with TRBJ2-5; 8 bases match TRBD2. The DNA end lines up better with TRBJ2-7; the J call may be wrong. The CDR3 length is 14 residues. CDR1 is MNHNS, CDR2 SASEGT, per germline. CDR3 coding DNA: TGTGCCAGCAGTGTGGACGGGGGGGTGTACGAGCAGTACTTC. This encodes CASSVDGGVYEQYF.

This clonotype appeared once. The J gene is TRBJ2-5, the V gene TRBV27; 7 nucleotides align to TRBD2. The V and J ends lost 4 bases and 5 bases, in that order; junction bases with no gene match: 10. The CDR3 is 15 residues long. In germline, CDR1 is MNHEY, CDR2 SMNVEV (reference sequence). The CDR3, as DNA: TGTGCCAGCAGTTCTGGGGGAGGGTTTTGGGAGACCCAGTACTTC. The encoded protein is CASSSGGGFWETQYF.

The chain is built from TRBV6-5 and TRBJ2-1; 12 positions agree with TRBD2. Germline V gene data show CDR1 as MNHEY and CDR2 as SVGAGI. V lost 4 bases, J lost 2 bases, and 3 bases stayed unmatched. The CDR3 contains 16 residues. The CDR3: CASSFLAGGPYNEQFF. The CDR3 DNA reads TGTGCCAGCAGTTTCCTAGCGGGAGGGCCCTACAATGAGCAGTTCTTC.

The chain carries TRBV6-1 and TRBJ2-5; either TRBD1 or TRBD2 may supply D (5 bases each). The CDR3 totals 13 residues. In germline, CDR1 is MNHNS, CDR2 SASEGT. Trimming took 6 bases from V and 1 from J, leaving 9 bases between them. CDR3: CASSPGRQETQYF. The CDR3 bases are TGTGCCAGCAGCCCGGGACGCCAAGAGACCCAGTACTTC.

A remark on this clonotype: An end of the junction differs from the germline gene, which may be a read error. V and J are TRBV6-1 and TRBJ2-2; D not certain. CDR3 length: 14 amino acids. Germline V gene data show CDR1 as MNHNS and CDR2 as SASEGT. The CDR3, as DNA: TGTCCAGCCGGTAAGGTGGGGAACACGGGGGAGCTGTTTTTT. Amino acid sequence: CPAGKVGNTGELFF.